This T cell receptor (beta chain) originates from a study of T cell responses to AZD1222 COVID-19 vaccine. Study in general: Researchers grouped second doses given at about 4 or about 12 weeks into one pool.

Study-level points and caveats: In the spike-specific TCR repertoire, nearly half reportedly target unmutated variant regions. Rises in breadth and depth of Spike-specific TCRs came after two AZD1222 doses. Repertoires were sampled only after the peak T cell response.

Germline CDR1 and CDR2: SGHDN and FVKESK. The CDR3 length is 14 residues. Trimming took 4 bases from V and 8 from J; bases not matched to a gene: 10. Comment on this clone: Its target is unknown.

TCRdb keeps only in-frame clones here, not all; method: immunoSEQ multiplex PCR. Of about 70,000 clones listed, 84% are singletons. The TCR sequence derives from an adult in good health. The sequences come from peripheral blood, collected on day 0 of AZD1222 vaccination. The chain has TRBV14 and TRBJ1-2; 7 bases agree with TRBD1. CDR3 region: CASSLTLRGQGYTF. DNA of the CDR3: TGTGCCAGCAGCCTAACCCTAAGGGGGCAGGGCTACACCTTC.